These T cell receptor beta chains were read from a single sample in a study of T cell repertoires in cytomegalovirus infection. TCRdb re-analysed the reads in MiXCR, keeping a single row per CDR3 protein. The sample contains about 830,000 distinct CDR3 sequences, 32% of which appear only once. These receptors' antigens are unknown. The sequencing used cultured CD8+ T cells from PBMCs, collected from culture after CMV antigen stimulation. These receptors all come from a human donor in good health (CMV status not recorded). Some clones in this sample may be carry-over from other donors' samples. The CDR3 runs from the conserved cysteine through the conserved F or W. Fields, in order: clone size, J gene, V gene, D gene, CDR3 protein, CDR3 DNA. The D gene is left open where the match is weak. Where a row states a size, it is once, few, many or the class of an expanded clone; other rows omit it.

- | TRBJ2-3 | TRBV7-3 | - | CASSLMLGADTQYF | TGTGCCAGCAGCTTGATGTTAGGGGCAGATACGCAGTATTTT
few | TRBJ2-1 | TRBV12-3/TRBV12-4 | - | CASSLRDLAGNEQFF | TGTGCCAGCAGTTTACGGGACCTCGCGGGGAATGAGCAGTTCTTC
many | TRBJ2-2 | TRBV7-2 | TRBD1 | CASSFGTEELFF | TGTGCCAGCAGCTTCGGGACAGAGGAGCTGTTTTTT
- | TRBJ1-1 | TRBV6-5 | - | CASSPGHLTEAFF | TGTGCCAGCAGCCCCGGTCATCTGACTGAAGCTTTCTTT
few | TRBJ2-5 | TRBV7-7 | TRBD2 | CASSRSGGQETQYF | TGTGCTAGCAGCAGGAGCGGGGGGCAAGAGACCCAGTACTTC
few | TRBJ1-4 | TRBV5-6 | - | CASSAQMTNEKLFF | TGTGCCAGCAGCGCACAGATGACTAATGAAAAACTGTTTTTT
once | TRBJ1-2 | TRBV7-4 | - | CASSPRSGLFNYGYTF | TGTGCCAGCAGCCCACGGTCGGGCTTGTTTAACTATGGCTACACCTTC
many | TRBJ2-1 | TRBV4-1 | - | CASSQDFRYNEQFF | TGCGCCAGCAGCCAAGATTTCCGGTACAATGAGCAGTTCTTC
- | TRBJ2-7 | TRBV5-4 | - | CASSSPNKARYEQYF | TGTGCCAGCAGCTCCCCAAACAAGGCGCGATACGAGCAGTACTTC
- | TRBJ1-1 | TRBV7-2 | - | CASSLSRIRGTEAFF | TGTGCCAGCAGCTTATCCAGGATACGCGGCACTGAAGCTTTCTTT
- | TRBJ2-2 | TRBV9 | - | CASSSTNWGSRAGELFF | TGTGCCAGCAGCTCCACTAATTGGGGGAGTCGCGCCGGGGAGCTGTTTTTT
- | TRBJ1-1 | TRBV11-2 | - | CASSDTRDQNTEAFF | TGTGCCAGCAGCGATACCCGGGATCAGAACACTGAAGCTTTCTTT
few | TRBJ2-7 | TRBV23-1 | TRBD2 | CASSFLAGGSTYEQYF | TGCGCCAGCAGTTTTCTAGCGGGGGGTTCTACCTACGAGCAGTACTTC
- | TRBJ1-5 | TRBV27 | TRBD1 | CASSLQGGVNQPQHF | TGTGCCAGCAGTTTACAAGGGGGCGTCAATCAGCCCCAGCATTTT
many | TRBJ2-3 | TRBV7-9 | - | CASSWGYPDTQYF | TGTGCCAGCAGCTGGGGGTACCCAGATACGCAGTATTTT
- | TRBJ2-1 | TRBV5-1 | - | CASSHYAASSYNEQFF | TGCGCCAGCAGCCATTACGCCGCTAGCTCCTACAATGAGCAGTTCTTC
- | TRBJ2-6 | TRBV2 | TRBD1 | CASRGTAYQYSGASVLTF | TGTGCCAGCAGAGGGACAGCTTATCAGTACTCTGGGGCCAGCGTCCTGACTTTC
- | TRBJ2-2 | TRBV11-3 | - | CASSLIENTGELFF | TGTGCCAGCAGCTTGATAGAGAACACCGGGGAGCTGTTTTTT
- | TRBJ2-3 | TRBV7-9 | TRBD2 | CASSPGTSGETDTQYF | TGTGCCAGCAGCCCCGGGACTAGCGGGGAAACAGATACGCAGTATTTT
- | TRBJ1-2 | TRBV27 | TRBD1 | CASSPGTEFYGYTF | TGTGCCAGCAGTCCCGGGACAGAATTCTATGGCTACACCTTC
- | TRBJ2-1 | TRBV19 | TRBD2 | CASSIPPTLAGNHEQFF | TGTGCCAGTAGTATTCCGCCCACTCTAGCGGGGAACCATGAGCAGTTCTTC
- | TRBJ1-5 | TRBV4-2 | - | CASSRGLWGNNQPQHF | TGTGCCAGCAGCCGAGGGCTGTGGGGGAACAATCAGCCCCAGCATTTT
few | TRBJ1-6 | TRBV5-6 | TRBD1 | CASSRDRSSYNSPLHF | TGTGCCAGCAGCCGGGACAGGAGCTCCTATAATTCACCCCTCCACTTT
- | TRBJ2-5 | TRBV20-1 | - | CSARSPRGAEETQYF | TGCAGTGCTAGATCCCCGAGGGGGGCGGAGGAGACCCAGTACTTC